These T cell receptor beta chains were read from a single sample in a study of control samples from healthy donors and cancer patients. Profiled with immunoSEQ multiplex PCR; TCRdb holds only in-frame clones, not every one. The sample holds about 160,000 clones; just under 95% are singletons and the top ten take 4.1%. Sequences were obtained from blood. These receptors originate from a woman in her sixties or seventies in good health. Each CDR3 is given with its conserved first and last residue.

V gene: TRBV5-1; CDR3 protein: CASQAGGDGYTF
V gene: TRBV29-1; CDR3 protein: CSVEKDILPNEQFF
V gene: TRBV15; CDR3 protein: CATSRGTVNTEAFF
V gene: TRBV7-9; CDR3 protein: CASSSHFNYGYTF
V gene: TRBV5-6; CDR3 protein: CASSPLSAGGRYEQYF
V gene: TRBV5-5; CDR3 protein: CASSLVAETQYF
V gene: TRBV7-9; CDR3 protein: CASSLLMGSALIF
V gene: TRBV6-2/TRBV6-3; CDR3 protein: CASSFRKAGPEYNEQFF
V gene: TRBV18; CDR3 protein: CASSPGTDNSPLHF
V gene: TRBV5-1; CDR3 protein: CASSLSSGGYTGELFF
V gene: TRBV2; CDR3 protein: CASSEWSGANVLTF
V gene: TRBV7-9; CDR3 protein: CASSTTDTQYF
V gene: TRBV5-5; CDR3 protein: CASGQGTPPTYEQYF
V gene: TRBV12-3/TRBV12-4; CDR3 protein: CASSRDRAYGYTF
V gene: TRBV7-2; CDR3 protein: CASSLYPTAHYSNQPQHF
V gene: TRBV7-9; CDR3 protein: CASSPQAGDSNQPQHF
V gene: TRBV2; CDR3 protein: CASSENSNQPQHF
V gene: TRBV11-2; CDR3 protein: CASSFGTPSTDTQYF
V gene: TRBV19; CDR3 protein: CASSIQAGTPGAFF
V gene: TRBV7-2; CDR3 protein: CASSFPGLAGGLSYNEQFF
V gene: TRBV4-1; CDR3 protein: CASSHMRPGANGELFF
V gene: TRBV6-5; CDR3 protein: CASRGASVESYEQYF
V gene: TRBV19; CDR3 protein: CASSMYMTGMNTEAFF
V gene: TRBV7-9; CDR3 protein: CASSPRRAGTNEQFF
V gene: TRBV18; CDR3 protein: CASSPTGSGEQFF
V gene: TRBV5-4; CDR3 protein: CASSLRQGGYTEAFF
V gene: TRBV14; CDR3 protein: CASSQGFNRMGETQYF
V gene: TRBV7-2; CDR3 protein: CASSLGAGQRQPQHF
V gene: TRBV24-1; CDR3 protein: CATSDFYRVPNTEAFF
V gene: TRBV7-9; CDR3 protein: CASSFYRGSGNSPLHF
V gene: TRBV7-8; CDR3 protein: CASSLVGTGGLETQYF
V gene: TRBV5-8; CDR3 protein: CASSLGRSNYGYTF
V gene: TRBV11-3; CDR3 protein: CASSKRTGSYNEQFF
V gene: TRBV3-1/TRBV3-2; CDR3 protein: CASSQDRWAAPGETQYF
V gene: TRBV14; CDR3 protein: CASSLRHHEQYF
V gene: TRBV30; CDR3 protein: CAWDRSGFTGELFF
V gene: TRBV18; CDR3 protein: CASSPGLKETQYF
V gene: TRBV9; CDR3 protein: CASSPRGAGETDTQYF
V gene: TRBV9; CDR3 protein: CASSASRVDSGNTIYF
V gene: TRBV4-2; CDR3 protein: CASSQTGTSTDTQYF
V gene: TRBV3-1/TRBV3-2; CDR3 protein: CASSARGHEQFF
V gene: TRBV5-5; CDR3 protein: CASSDTGGSYNEQFF
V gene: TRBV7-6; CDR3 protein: CASSLETSGGAETQYF
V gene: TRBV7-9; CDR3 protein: CASSLGFGGHTEAFF
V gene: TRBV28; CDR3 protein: CASSFFGGGGETQYF
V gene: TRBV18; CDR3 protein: CASSPQGTASYQPQHF
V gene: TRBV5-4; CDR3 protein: CASRPPGQGNWAFF
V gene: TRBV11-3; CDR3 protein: CASSFFGADTQYF